Detailed here is one T cell receptor (beta chain). Its antigen is not identified. These data originate in a study of cytomegalovirus exposure and HLA in healthy donors. Notes on the study in general: Associated with cytomegalovirus, according to the listing, were 150 to 200 TCR beta chains.

13 Jbeta primers and 60 Vbeta primers were used for the PCR. Assay used: immunoSEQ multiplex PCR; TCRdb lists only in-frame clones, some missing. Here the sample spans some 170,000 clones, 81% being singletons. This clonotype originated in a woman between 18 and 29 years old in good health and CMV-seropositive. Sequencing was performed on PBMCs.

CDR3 sequence (DNA): TGTGCCAGCAGCTTATTCCCACCTGAGAATAAGGATACGCAGTATTTT. It is translated as CASSLFPPENKDTQYF. This rearrangement joins TRBV7-2 to TRBJ2-3; no reliable D call. CDR3 length equals 16 residues. CDR1 is SGHTA and CDR2 is FQGNSA in the germline V gene. V lost 2 bases to trimming and J lost 6 bases, with 18 bases between them.